This section outlines one T cell receptor beta chain sequence together with its context. The antigen remains undetermined. Each of the patients experienced relapse following autologous stem cell transplantation, and their brentuximab vedotin exposure differed. The sample belongs to a study of PD-1 blockade in classical Hodgkin lymphoma. Whole-study results and caveats: Unlike CD8+ TCR diversity, which did not rise significantly by C4D1, CD4+ TCR diversity did.

The CDR3 is made up of 14 amino acids. This table comes from immunoSEQ multiplex PCR, and its TCRdb copy is limited to in-frame clones, with some not included. Here the sample spans tens of thousands of clones, 90% to 95% being singletons. The receptor's source is a human donor with classical Hodgkin lymphoma. V and J are TRBV21-1 and TRBJ1-1. TRBV21-1 is deemed a pseudogene. The sample was peripheral blood mononuclear cells (PBMCs), taken at baseline. The chain's CDR3 is CASRVGGQGTEAFF. The CDR3 DNA follows: TGTGCCAGCAGAGTAGGGGGGCAGGGCACTGAAGCTTTCTTT.